Included here is one T cell receptor beta chain sequence, with context. Its antigen is as yet unknown. Method: immunoSEQ multiplex PCR; TCRdb's copy keeps in-frame clones and lacks some. The sample has 100,000 or so clones, roughly 80% seen once. The data derive from a study of T cell responses to AZD1222 COVID-19 vaccine. At the level of the study: Investigators merged groups given second doses at roughly 4 or roughly 12 weeks.

CDR1 and CDR2 from the germline V gene are SGDLS and YYNGEE. Trimming cost V 0 bases and J 2 bases, with 7 bases left between them. The CDR3 totals 14 residues. Study-wide points: Of spike-specific TCRs, nearly half reportedly target regions left unmutated in variants. Baseline serology detected seropositivity in only a handful of AZD1222 recipients.

The chain joins TRBV9 to TRBJ2-3; no reliable D call. This TCR was recovered from an adult in good health. Specimen: peripheral blood, collected on day 0 of AZD1222 vaccination. The CDR3 DNA is TGTGCCAGCAGCGTAGGTCACTTCACAGATACGCAGTATTTT. This gives the protein CASSVGHFTDTQYF.